The sequence of this T cell receptor beta chain was determined in a study of radiation and T cells in renal cell carcinoma. Study summary: Nephrectomy followed 15 Gy stereotactic body radiation by 4 weeks.

Time point specified: baseline pretreatment blood. The treatment denotes: 15 Gy SBRT to primary tumor, nephrectomy 4 weeks later. Points on this clone: Its antigen is not identified.

The trim removed 7 bases at V and 5 bases at J, leaving 3 bases unmatched. Germline V gene data show CDR1 as SQVTM and CDR2 as ANQGSEA. CDR3 size: 11 residues. Study results and limitations: From baseline, blood top tumor clonotypes peaked at 2 weeks post-radiation.

Libraries were prepared by immunoSEQ multiplex PCR; TCRdb keeps only in-frame clonotypes and omits some of them. The sample carries about 95,000 clones, 86% recorded once. Sequenced here: blood, sampled from a patient whose treatment included radiotherapy and nephrectomy. The chain uses TRBV29-1 and TRBJ2-7; 9 nucleotides agree with TRBD1. The receptor was derived from a man aged 50 to 60 with renal cell carcinoma. As DNA, the CDR3 is TGCAGCGCCGGGACAGGGAACGAGCAGTACTTC. Translation: CSAGTGNEQYF.